The 13 T cell receptor beta chains given below trace back to one sample, sequenced in a study of CD8 T cells in ankylosing spondylitis. TCRdb reanalysed the 5' RACE reads using MiXCR and keeps one entry per CDR3 protein. The sample has hundreds of thousands of distinct CDR3 sequences, 30% to 35% seen once. The source material was blood, either unsorted or a sorted T cell fraction (not recorded which). The source is a male donor with ankylosing spondylitis or in good health (not recorded which).

V is TRBV5-1 and J is TRBJ2-6; D is unresolved. Trimming pared 2 bases from V and 4 bases from J, leaving 13 bases between. This CDR3 contains 16 residues. Germline lookup yields CDR1 SGHRS and CDR2 YFSETQ. The CDR3 nucleotides read TGCGCCAGCAGCTTCGTTCAGCCTGGGGGGGCCAACGTCCTGACTTTC. Its translation is CASSFVQPGGANVLTF.

As concerns this clonotype: A much bigger clone sits one base away, suggesting this may be a read error. J is TRBJ2-5 and V is TRBV6-1; 8 bases match TRBD1. The V segment lost 6 bases and the J segment 5 bases; nucleotides outside the gene matches: 5. Germline V gives CDR1 MNHNS, CDR2 SASEGT. The CDR3 length is 13 residues. CDR3 sequence reads: CASRPGGKETQYF. The DNA for the CDR3 is TGTGCCAGCAGACCAGGGGGCAAGGAGACCCAGTACTTC.

This chain links TRBV20-1 with TRBJ1-1; D is uncertain. The CDR3 spans 11 residues. V lost 7 bases to trimming and J lost 0 bases, with 6 bases between them. Germline CDR1 is DFQATT and CDR2 is SNEGSKA (reference sequence). The CDR3 protein is CSGALNTEAFF. As DNA, the CDR3 is TGCAGTGGCGCCTTGAACACTGAAGCTTTCTTT.

This chain connects TRBV27 to TRBJ2-2; 7 bases are shared with TRBD1. From germline, CDR1 is MNHEY and CDR2 SMNVEV (reference sequence). V lost 3 bases to trimming and J lost 7 bases; unmatched junction nucleotides: 8. The CDR3 has 15 amino acids. The CDR3 DNA reads as TGTGCCAGCAGTTTGTCGACAGGGTTTAACGGGGAGCTGTTTTTT. It is translated as CASSLSTGFNGELFF.

J is TRBJ2-2 and V is TRBV20-1, with D perhaps matching TRBD2 (7 bases). V was shortened by 3 bases and J by 0 bases, with 11 bases between the two germline ends. The germline V gene encodes CDR1 DFQATT and CDR2 SNEGSKA (reference sequence). CDR3 length: 15 amino acids. The CDR3 region is CSASKGGANTGELFF. The CDR3 DNA reads as TGCAGTGCTAGTAAAGGGGGGGCGAACACCGGGGAGCTGTTTTTT.

This clonotype was detected only once. This chain joins TRBV5-1 and TRBJ2-3; no firm D call. Trimming took 4 bases from V and 0 from J, leaving 15 bases between them. This CDR3 has 16 residues. Germline assignment: CDR1 SGHRS and CDR2 YFSETQ. Here the CDR3 DNA reads TGCGCCAGCAGCCAAGATCCGGAGTCTAGCACAGATACGCAGTATTTT. This sequence encodes CASSQDPESSTDTQYF. Drawing the rest from reference TRBV5-1 and TRBJ2-3, the complete variable domain is KAGVTQTPRYLIKTRGQQVTLSCSPISGHRSVSWYQQTPGQGLQFLFEYFSETQRNKGNFPGRFSGRQFSNSRSEMNVSTLELGDSALYLCASSQDPESSTDTQYFGPGTRLTVL.

This clonotype was recorded a few times. The rearrangement uses TRBV20-1 and TRBJ2-3, with 9 bases aligning to TRBD2. The CDR3 runs to 15 residues. V trimming: 6 bases; J trimming: 2 bases; junction bases outside the gene matches: 9. Germline V lookup: CDR1 DFQATT, CDR2 SNEGSKA (reference sequence). This CDR3 is CSASKTSGNTDTQYF. The CDR3 region has the DNA TGCAGTGCGTCGAAGACTAGCGGAAACACAGATACGCAGTATTTT.

This clonotype turned up a few times. The V and J genes are TRBV5-1 and TRBJ1-6; D not certain. V lost 0 bases and J 13 bases, leaving 17 bases between the germline ends. Germline V gene sequence: CDR1 SGHRS, CDR2 YFSETQ. The CDR3 totals 15 residues. The CDR3 region is CASSLADGPFTPLHF. The DNA for the CDR3 is TGCGCCAGCAGCTTGGCCGACGGACCCTTTACGCCCCTCCACTTT.

This chain joins TRBV11-2 and TRBJ1-1; D unresolved. The CDR3 runs 15 residues. Per the germline V gene, CDR1 is SGHAT and CDR2 is FQNNGV. V gave up 2 bases and J gave up 0 bases, with 10 bases separating them. The CDR3 DNA is TGTGCCAGCAGCTTACGTCTGGACTTGAACACTGAAGCTTTCTTT. Protein: CASSLRLDLNTEAFF. Filled out from reference TRBV11-2 and TRBJ1-1, the complete variable domain reads EAGVAQSPRYKIIEKRQSVAFWCNPISGHATLYWYQQILGQGPKLLIQFQNNGVVDDSQLPKDRFSAERLKGVDSTLKIQPAKLEDSAVYLCASSLRLDLNTEAFFGQGTRLTVV.

This clonotype was observed at least ten times. This rearrangement joins TRBV29-1 to TRBJ1-2; TRBD1 agrees at 7 bases. J gave up 7 bases and V 7 bases, and 9 bases lay outside the gene matches. CDR3 size: 12 residues. Germline assignment: CDR1 SQVTM and CDR2 ANQGSEA. CDR3 in DNA: TGCAGCGCGCCCTCCAACAGGGGTGGCTACACCTTC. This sequence encodes CSAPSNRGGYTF. Together with reference TRBV29-1 and TRBJ1-2, the CDR3 gives the full variable domain: SAVISQKPSRDICQRGTSLTIQCQVDSQVTMMFWYRQQPGQSLTLIATANQGSEATYESGFVIDKFPISRPNLTFSTLTVSNMSPEDSSIYLCSAPSNRGGYTFGSGTRLTVV.

The rearrangement links TRBV3-1 to TRBJ1-5; a possible D gene is TRBD1 (6 bases). CDR3 length: 15 residues. Germline-derived CDR1 and CDR2 are LGHDT and YNNKEL (reference sequence). The germline V and J ends were trimmed by 4 bases and 4 bases, with 14 bases remaining between them. The CDR3 DNA is TGTGCCAGCAGCCCCTCGGGGGGCGAGAATCAGCCCCAGCATTTT. It codes for CASSPSGGENQPQHF.

The table lists this clonotype with a few counts. This chain uses TRBV20-1 with TRBJ2-7, with D maybe TRBD1 (5 bases). The CDR3 consists of 13 residues. Trimming shortened V by 5 bases and J by 0 bases, and 11 bases separated the two germline ends. Germline values: CDR1 DFQATT, CDR2 SNEGSKA (reference sequence). The chain's CDR3 is CSAPGDSSYEQYF. The DNA of the CDR3 is TGCAGTGCTCCCGGAGACAGCTCCTACGAGCAGTACTTC.

The J gene is TRBJ2-5, the V gene TRBV24-1; a weak D match, TRBD1 (5 bases). With 3 bases removed from V and 2 bases from J, the gap between germline ends came to 15 bases. The CDR3 contains 16 residues. From germline, CDR1 is KGHDR and CDR2 SFDVKD. Here the CDR3 reads CATSDAAGNLQETQYF. The DNA of the CDR3 is TGTGCCACCAGTGATGCGGCAGGGAACCTTCAAGAGACCCAGTACTTC.